The 29 T cell receptor beta chains given below trace back to one sample, sequenced in a study of early T cells in non-severe SARS-CoV-2 infection. TCRdb recomputed calls from the 5' RACE reads with MiXCR, one row per CDR3 protein. The sample holds around 80,000 distinct CDR3 sequences, under 15% seen once. Sequenced: whole blood. The receptor source for this set is an adult who was a healthcare worker with PCR-confirmed SARS-CoV-2 infection or an uninfected control (not recorded which).

This clonotype was seen many times. The CDR3 nucleotides are TGCAGTGCTCAGGGCCTAGCTGGGGCCAACGTCCTGACTTTC. Translation gives CSAQGLAGANVLTF. The gene calls are TRBV20-1 and TRBJ2-6; D is possibly TRBD1 (5 bases). Germline V gives CDR1 DFQATT, CDR2 SNEGSKA (reference sequence). The CDR3 consists of 14 residues. V was shortened by 5 bases and J by 2 bases, with 10 bases between the two germline ends.

This clonotype was observed a few times. The chain carries TRBV29-1 and TRBJ1-5; possible D gene TRBD1, 6 bases. V was pared by 6 bases and J by 5 bases, with 11 bases between. The CDR3 length is 12 residues. The germline CDR1 and CDR2 sequences are SQVTM and ANQGSEA. The CDR3 region is CSVGGADQPQHF. The CDR3 bases are TGCAGCGTAGGGGGGGCCGATCAGCCCCAGCATTTT.

The chain combines TRBV7-9 with TRBJ1-5; D gene ambiguous. Trimming stripped 3 bases from V and 1 base from J, with 4 bases between. The CDR3 sequence is 13 residues long. The germline CDR1 and CDR2 sequences are SEHNR and FQNEAQ (reference sequence). CDR3 protein: CASSLQSNQPQHF. CDR3 DNA sequence: TGTGCCAGCAGCTTGCAGAGCAATCAGCCCCAGCATTTT.

This clonotype was counted many times. The J gene is TRBJ1-3, the V gene TRBV4-2; TRBD1 agrees at 7 bases. Trimming at V came to 4 bases and at J to 2 bases, leaving 2 bases not matched to a gene. Germline CDR1 is LGHNA and CDR2 is YNFKEQ. The CDR3 runs 14 residues. The DNA of the CDR3 is TGTGCCAGCAGCCTGGGGACAGCTGGAAACACCATATATTTT. This codes for CASSLGTAGNTIYF.

The chain has TRBV6-1 and TRBJ2-6; 7 nucleotides match TRBD1. The CDR3 sequence is 15 residues long. V trimming: 6 bases; J trimming: 0 bases; junction bases outside the gene matches: 2. The germline gives CDR1 MNHNS, CDR2 SASEGT. The chain's CDR3 is CASRAGGSGANVLTF. CDR3 DNA: TGTGCCAGCAGGGCAGGGGGCTCTGGGGCCAACGTCCTGACTTTC.

This clonotype was counted ten times or more. The V gene is TRBV5-6, the J gene TRBJ1-1; D is possibly TRBD1 (5 bases). The germline V gene encodes CDR1 SGHDT and CDR2 YYEEEE. V lost 4 bases and J lost 0, with 16 bases in between. This CDR3 is 16 amino acids long. DNA for the CDR3: TGTGCCAGCAGCACCCTCAGGGTATCCCTGAACACTGAAGCTTTCTTT. Translation gives CASSTLRVSLNTEAFF. The variable domain in full, completed from reference TRBV5-6 and TRBJ1-1, reads DAGVTQSPTHLIKTRGQQVTLRCSPKSGHDTVSWYQQALGQGPQFIFQYYEEEERQRGNFPDRFSGHQFPNYSSELNVNALLLGDSALYLCASSTLRVSLNTEAFFGQGTRLTVV.

The rearrangement links TRBV29-1 to TRBJ2-5; the match to TRBD2 covers 7 bases. Trimming took 6 bases from V and 5 from J; bases not matched to a gene: 6. CDR1 and CDR2 (germline): SQVTM, ANQGSEA. The CDR3 loop spans 12 amino acids. The CDR3 coding sequence is TGCAGCGTGACTCTCGGGGGGGAGACCCAGTACTTC. Translation gives CSVTLGGETQYF.

The J gene is TRBJ1-5, the V gene TRBV12-3 or TRBV12-4; D perhaps matches TRBD1 (5 bases). The CDR3 extends over 13 amino acids. Between the trimmed V and J ends, which lost 8 bases and 3 bases, there was a span of 11 bases. CDR3 loop: CASGIRANQPQHF. DNA for the CDR3: TGTGCCAGCGGCATCAGGGCCAATCAGCCCCAGCATTTT.

In DNA form, the CDR3 reads TGTGCCAGCAAGGGTCTGGGTACGCAGTATTTT. Translated: CASKGLGTQYF. This chain connects TRBV12-3 or TRBV12-4 to TRBJ2-3; D gene unclear. The CDR3 contains 11 residues. V lost 7 bases, J lost 8 bases, and 10 bases lay in between.

This chain uses TRBV20-1 with TRBJ2-5, with a possible D match to TRBD1 (6 bases). This CDR3 contains 13 residues. Per germline, CDR1 DFQATT and CDR2 SNEGSKA (reference sequence). Trimming took 3 bases from V and 4 from J, leaving 12 bases between them. The CDR3 DNA follows: TGCAGTGCTAGGGACAGTATCGTAGAGACCCAGTACTTC. It yields the protein CSARDSIVETQYF.

Many counts were recorded for this clonotype. The chain combines TRBV5-4 with TRBJ2-1, with D possibly TRBD1 on 6 matching bases. Trimming removed 5 bases from V and 2 bases from J, with 17 bases in between. The CDR3 is 16 amino acids. Germline V gene lookup returns CDR1 SGHNT and CDR2 YYREEE (reference sequence). The CDR3 DNA follows: TGTGCCAGCAGTTCACAGGGTTCTCGGGCCTACAATGAGCAGTTCTTC. It translates to CASSSQGSRAYNEQFF.

This clonotype was counted at least ten times. The CDR3 is CASSPGLAGATPPGTQYF. CDR3 DNA: TGCGCCAGCAGCCCCGGACTAGCGGGGGCGACCCCCCCAGGTACGCAGTATTTT. V usage is TRBV4-1 and J usage is TRBJ2-3, with TRBD2 identical over 13 bases. Germline values: CDR1 MGHRA, CDR2 YSYEKL. This CDR3 region has 18 residues. The trim removed 4 bases at V and 8 bases at J, leaving 15 bases unmatched.

This rearrangement joins TRBV2 to TRBJ1-6, with D perhaps TRBD1 (6 bases). From germline, CDR1 is SNHLY and CDR2 FYNNEI. V gave up 4 bases and J gave up 8 bases, with 12 bases separating them. CDR3 length equals 14 residues. For the CDR3, the DNA is TGTGCCAGCAGTGTACAGGGAATAGATTCACCCCTCCACTTT. It yields the protein CASSVQGIDSPLHF. Together with reference TRBV2 and TRBJ1-6, the CDR3 gives the full variable domain: EPEVTQTPSHQVTQMGQEVILRCVPISNHLYFYWYRQILGQKVEFLVSFYNNEISEKSEIFDDQFSVERPDGSNFTLKIRSTKLEDSAMYFCASSVQGIDSPLHFGNGTRLTVT.

The rearrangement links TRBV7-2 to TRBJ2-7; D is unclear. The germline V gene has CDR1 SGHTA and CDR2 FQGNSA. CDR3 size: 13 residues. Trimming pared 5 bases from V and 3 bases from J, leaving 11 bases between. The CDR3 DNA sequence: TGTGCCAGCAGCCCCGCGCCCCTCTACGAGCAGTACTTC. Its translation is CASSPAPLYEQYF.

This clonotype came up many times. The V gene is TRBV14, the J gene TRBJ2-7; 10 positions match TRBD2. V gave up 2 bases and J gave up 7 bases; unmatched junction bases: 5. Germline V gene lookup returns CDR1 SGHDN and CDR2 FVKESK. The CDR3 length is 14 residues. The CDR3 DNA reads TGTGCCAGCAGCCAACAAGCACTAGCGGGGGAGCAGTACTTC. Its translation: CASSQQALAGEQYF.

This clonotype was observed at least ten times. The V call is TRBV29-1, the J call TRBJ2-5; D remains unclear. The V gene lost 7 bases and the J gene lost 4 bases, with 10 bases spanning the gap. The germline CDR1 and CDR2 sequences are SQVTM and ANQGSEA. The CDR3 is 11 amino acids. The CDR3: CSETSGETQYF. The CDR3 DNA is TGCAGCGAAACCTCGGGAGAGACCCAGTACTTC. Based on the CDR3 plus reference TRBV29-1 and TRBJ2-5, the full variable domain is SAVISQKPSRDICQRGTSLTIQCQVDSQVTMMFWYRQQPGQSLTLIATANQGSEATYESGFVIDKFPISRPNLTFSTLTVSNMSPEDSSIYLCSETSGETQYFGPGTRLLVL.

This clonotype has a handful of counts. The chain combines TRBV24-1 with TRBJ2-2; D may be TRBD1 (5 bases). The CDR3 covers 15 residues. Trimming took off 5 bases at V and 6 bases at J, with 15 bases between the two ends. CDR1 is KGHDR and CDR2 is SFDVKD in the germline V gene. The DNA of the CDR3 is TGTGCCACCAGTGCGGGCCAGGGAAGGGCCGGGGAGCTGTTTTTT. It codes for CATSAGQGRAGELFF.

This rearrangement joins TRBV4-1 to TRBJ2-3; 7 nucleotides line up with TRBD2. Germline loops: CDR1 MGHRA, CDR2 YSYEKL. J lost 1 base, V lost 3 bases, and 4 bases had no gene match. The CDR3 extends over 15 amino acids. CDR3 sequence: CASSQGGSGTDTQYF. The CDR3 nucleotides are TGCGCCAGCAGCCAGGGCGGGAGCGGCACAGATACGCAGTATTTT.

This clonotype was seen a few times. The rearrangement uses TRBV5-1 and TRBJ2-2, with 8 bases lining up with TRBD1. V dropped 4 bases and J dropped 7; count of bases not matched to a gene: 9. This CDR3 is built from 15 residues. Germline loops: CDR1 SGHRS, CDR2 YFSETQ. CDR3 sequence: CASSNGQGRGGELFF. The CDR3 region has the DNA TGCGCCAGCAGCAATGGACAGGGAAGAGGCGGGGAGCTGTTTTTT. The complete variable domain, with remaining parts taken from reference TRBV5-1 and TRBJ2-2, reads KAGVTQTPRYLIKTRGQQVTLSCSPISGHRSVSWYQQTPGQGLQFLFEYFSETQRNKGNFPGRFSGRQFSNSRSEMNVSTLELGDSALYLCASSNGQGRGGELFFGEGSRLTVL.

This clonotype was counted at least ten times. The genes are TRBV29-1 and TRBJ1-4; D is unresolved. The CDR3 is 14 residues long. Per germline, CDR1 SQVTM and CDR2 ANQGSEA. The V end lost 0 bases, the J end lost 4 bases, and 9 bases lay between the germline ends. CDR3 nucleotide sequence: TGCAGCGTTGAAGATCCCAGATTTAATGAAAAACTGTTTTTT. It is translated as CSVEDPRFNEKLFF.

This chain joins TRBV20-1 and TRBJ2-3; 10 nucleotides agree with TRBD2. Germline V lookup: CDR1 DFQATT, CDR2 SNEGSKA (reference sequence). V gave up 0 bases and J gave up 3 bases; unmatched junction bases: 3. The CDR3 length is 15 residues. CDR3 in amino acids: CSARDSGRRTDTQYF. In nucleotides, the CDR3 is TGCAGTGCTAGAGATAGCGGGAGGAGGACAGATACGCAGTATTTT.

This chain uses TRBV11-2 with TRBJ2-7, with D perhaps matching TRBD2 (8 bases). Trimming cost V 0 bases and J 5 bases, with 20 bases left between them. Germline lookup yields CDR1 SGHAT and CDR2 FQNNGV. The CDR3 contains 17 residues. The CDR3 reads CASSLEGQRGLVDEQYF. CDR3 nucleotides: TGTGCCAGCAGCTTAGAGGGACAGCGGGGGCTAGTGGACGAGCAGTACTTC.

This clonotype was found a few times. The V gene is TRBV18, the J gene TRBJ2-5; 7 nucleotides align to TRBD1. The trim removed 4 bases at V and 2 bases at J, leaving 4 bases unmatched. The CDR3 extends over 14 amino acids. Germline-derived CDR1 and CDR2 are KGHSH and LQKENI. CDR3 amino acids: CASSRRDSQETQYF. As DNA, the CDR3 is TGTGCCAGCTCACGACGGGACAGTCAAGAGACCCAGTACTTC. Variable domain in full (rest from reference TRBV18 and TRBJ2-5): NAGVMQNPRHLVRRRGQEARLRCSPMKGHSHVYWYRQLPEEGLKFMVYLQKENIIDESGMPKERFSAEFPKEGPSILRIQQVVRGDSAAYFCASSRRDSQETQYFGPGTRLLVL.

Only a few counts were recorded for this clonotype. The chain has TRBV7-2 and TRBJ2-1; D is unclear. Trimming removed 2 bases at V and 10 bases at J, with 12 bases between. The germline CDR1 and CDR2 sequences are SGHTA and FQGNSA. The CDR3 sequence is 13 residues long. The CDR3 is CASSLRPPREQFF. The CDR3 DNA reads TGTGCCAGCAGCTTAAGGCCCCCTAGGGAGCAGTTCTTC.

This rearrangement joins TRBV4-2 to TRBJ1-1; TRBD1 might be the D (5 bases). Trimming stripped 4 bases from V and 4 bases from J, with 25 bases between. Germline V gene lookup returns CDR1 LGHNA and CDR2 YNFKEQ. The CDR3 loop spans 18 amino acids. The CDR3: CASSPRLDIYKWSTEAFF. The CDR3 DNA reads as TGTGCCAGCAGCCCCAGATTGGACATTTACAAATGGAGCACTGAAGCTTTCTTT.

This clonotype was seen more than once but under ten times. This chain joins TRBV20-1 and TRBJ1-1; D unresolved. The germline V gene has CDR1 DFQATT and CDR2 SNEGSKA (reference sequence). The CDR3 is made up of 12 amino acids. V lost 3 bases and J 1 base, leaving 6 bases between the germline ends. CDR3 coding DNA: TGCAGTGCTAGCACGGGGAACACTGAAGCTTTCTTT. Its translation is CSASTGNTEAFF.

This chain links TRBV5-4 with TRBJ1-1, with 7 bases identical to TRBD1. The CDR3 sequence is 16 residues long. Germline loops: CDR1 SGHNT, CDR2 YYREEE (reference sequence). Losses at the gene ends were 0 bases for V and 5 bases for J; bases not matched to a gene: 10. The CDR3 is CASSLDRGGAGTEAFF. CDR3 coding DNA: TGTGCCAGCAGCTTGGATAGAGGGGGCGCGGGGACTGAAGCTTTCTTT.

This clonotype was recorded at least ten times. The chain employs TRBV29-1 and TRBJ1-2; TRBD1 matches 7 bases. Trimming removed 2 bases from V and 5 bases from J; junction bases left unmatched: 2. Germline loops: CDR1 SQVTM, CDR2 ANQGSEA. CDR3 length equals 12 residues. CDR3 nucleotides: TGCAGCGTTGAAAGACAGGGTTATGGCTACACCTTC. Its translation: CSVERQGYGYTF.

This clonotype was seen more than once but under ten times. This rearrangement joins TRBV11-2 to TRBJ2-7; perhaps D is TRBD1 or TRBD2 (5 bases each). Between the trimmed V and J ends, which lost 5 bases and 0 bases, there was a span of 11 bases. This CDR3 is built from 14 residues. Germline CDR1 and CDR2: SGHAT and FQNNGV. The CDR3 region is CASSLRDLSYEQYF. The DNA for the CDR3 is TGTGCCAGCAGCCTCCGGGACCTCTCCTACGAGCAGTACTTC.